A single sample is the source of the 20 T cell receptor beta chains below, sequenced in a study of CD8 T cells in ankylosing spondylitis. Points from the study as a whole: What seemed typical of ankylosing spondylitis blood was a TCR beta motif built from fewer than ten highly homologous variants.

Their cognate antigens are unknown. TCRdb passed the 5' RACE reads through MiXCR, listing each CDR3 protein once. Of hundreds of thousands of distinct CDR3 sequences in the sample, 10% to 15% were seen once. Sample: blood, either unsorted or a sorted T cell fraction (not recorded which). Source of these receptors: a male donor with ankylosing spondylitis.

This CDR3 reads CAISLTGGTTYNEQFF. CDR3 sequence (DNA): TGTGCCATCAGCCTTACCGGAGGGACTACCTACAATGAGCAGTTCTTC. The V and J genes are TRBV10-3 and TRBJ2-1; 7 bases map to TRBD2. V trimming: 6 bases; J trimming: 2 bases; junction bases outside the gene matches: 10. CDR1 ENHRY and CDR2 SYGVKD come from the germline V gene. The CDR3 sequence is 16 residues long.

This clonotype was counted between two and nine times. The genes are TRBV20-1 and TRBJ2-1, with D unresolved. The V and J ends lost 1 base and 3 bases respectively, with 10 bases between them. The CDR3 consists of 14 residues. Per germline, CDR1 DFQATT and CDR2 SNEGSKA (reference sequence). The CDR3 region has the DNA TGCAGTGCTAGAGGGAAACTGCACTACAATGAGCAGTTCTTC. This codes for CSARGKLHYNEQFF.

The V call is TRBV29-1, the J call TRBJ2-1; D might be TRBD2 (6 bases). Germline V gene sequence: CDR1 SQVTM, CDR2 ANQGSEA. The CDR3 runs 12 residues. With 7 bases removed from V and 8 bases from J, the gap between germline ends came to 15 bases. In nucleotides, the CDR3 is TGCAGCGCTCCCTTACGGGGGTATGAGCAGTTCTTC. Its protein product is CSAPLRGYEQFF.

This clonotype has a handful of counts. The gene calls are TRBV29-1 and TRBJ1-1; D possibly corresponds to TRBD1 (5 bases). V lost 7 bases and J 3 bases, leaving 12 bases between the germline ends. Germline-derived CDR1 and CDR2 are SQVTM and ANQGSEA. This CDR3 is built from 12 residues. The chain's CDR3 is CSGRQTDTEAFF. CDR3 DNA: TGCAGCGGGAGACAGACGGACACTGAAGCTTTCTTT.

The CDR3 loop is CASMGQGYYNEQFF. The CDR3 nucleotides read TGTGCCAGCATGGGACAGGGATACTACAATGAGCAGTTCTTC. V gene TRBV28 combines with J gene TRBJ2-1, with TRBD1 identical over 9 bases. Germline CDR1 and CDR2: MDHEN and SYDVKM. The CDR3 length is 14 residues. V lost 7 bases and J lost 3; bases outside the gene matches: 4. Full variable domain (rest looked up from reference TRBV28 and TRBJ2-1): DVKVTQSSRYLVKRTGEKVFLECVQDMDHENMFWYRQDPGLGLRLIYFSYDVKMKEKGDIPEGYSVSREKKERFSLILESASTNQTSMYLCASMGQGYYNEQFFGPGTRLTVL.

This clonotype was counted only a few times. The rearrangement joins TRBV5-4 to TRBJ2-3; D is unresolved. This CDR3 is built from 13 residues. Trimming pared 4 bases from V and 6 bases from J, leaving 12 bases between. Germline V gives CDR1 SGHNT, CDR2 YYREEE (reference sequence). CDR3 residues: CASSLNYMDTQYF. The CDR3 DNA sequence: TGTGCCAGCAGCCTCAATTACATGGATACGCAGTATTTT. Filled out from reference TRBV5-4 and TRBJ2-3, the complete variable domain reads ETGVTQSPTHLIKTRGQQVTLRCSSQSGHNTVSWYQQALGQGPQFIFQYYREEENGRGNFPPRFSGLQFPNYSSELNVNALELDDSALYLCASSLNYMDTQYFGPGTRLTVL.

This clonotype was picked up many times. CDR3 nucleotides: TGCGCCAGCAGCCCAAGGATGGGACTATGGGGGGGAAATGAGCAGTTCTTC. Translation gives CASSPRMGLWGGNEQFF. The chain couples TRBV5-1 to TRBJ2-1; 7 nucleotides line up with TRBD2. This CDR3 has 17 residues. Germline CDR1 SGHRS, CDR2 YFSETQ. V lost 4 bases and J lost 7; bases outside the gene matches: 17.

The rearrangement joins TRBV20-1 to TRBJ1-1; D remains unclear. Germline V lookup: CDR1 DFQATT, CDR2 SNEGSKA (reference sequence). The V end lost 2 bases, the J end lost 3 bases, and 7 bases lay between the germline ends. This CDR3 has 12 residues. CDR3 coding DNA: TGCAGTGCTAGACCGGTGCACACTGAAGCTTTCTTT. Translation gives CSARPVHTEAFF.

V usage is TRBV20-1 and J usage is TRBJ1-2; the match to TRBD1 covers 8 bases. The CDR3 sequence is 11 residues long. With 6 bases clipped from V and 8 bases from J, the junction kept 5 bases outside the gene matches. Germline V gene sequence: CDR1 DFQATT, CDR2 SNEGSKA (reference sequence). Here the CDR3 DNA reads TGCAGTGCCACACAGGGGGGAGGCTACACCTTC. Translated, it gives CSATQGGGYTF.

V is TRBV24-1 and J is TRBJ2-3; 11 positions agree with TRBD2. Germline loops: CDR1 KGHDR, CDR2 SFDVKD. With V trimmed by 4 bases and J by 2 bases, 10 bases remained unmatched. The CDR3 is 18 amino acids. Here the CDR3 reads CATSEPFGTSGATDTQYF. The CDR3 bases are TGTGCCACCAGTGAGCCGTTTGGGACTAGCGGAGCCACAGATACGCAGTATTTT.

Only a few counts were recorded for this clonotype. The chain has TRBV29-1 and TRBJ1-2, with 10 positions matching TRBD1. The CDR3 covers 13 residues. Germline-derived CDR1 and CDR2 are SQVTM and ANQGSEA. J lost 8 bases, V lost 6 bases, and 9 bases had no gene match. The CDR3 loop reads CSVATTGGWGYTF. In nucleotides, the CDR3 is TGCAGCGTGGCAACGACAGGGGGCTGGGGCTACACCTTC.

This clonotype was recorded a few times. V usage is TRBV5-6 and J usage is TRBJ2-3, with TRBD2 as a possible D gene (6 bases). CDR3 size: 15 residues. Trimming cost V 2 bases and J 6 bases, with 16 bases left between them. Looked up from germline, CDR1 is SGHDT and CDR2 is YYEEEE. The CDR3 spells CASSFPMQGGDTQYF. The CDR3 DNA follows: TGTGCCAGCAGCTTTCCTATGCAGGGAGGCGATACGCAGTATTTT.

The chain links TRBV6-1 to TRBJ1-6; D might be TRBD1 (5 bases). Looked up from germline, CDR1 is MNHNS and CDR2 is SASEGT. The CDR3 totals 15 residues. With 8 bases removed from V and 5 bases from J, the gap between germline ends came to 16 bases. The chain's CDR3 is CASDLPGHDNSPLHF. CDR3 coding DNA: TGTGCCAGCGATCTTCCCGGACACGATAATTCACCCCTCCACTTT.

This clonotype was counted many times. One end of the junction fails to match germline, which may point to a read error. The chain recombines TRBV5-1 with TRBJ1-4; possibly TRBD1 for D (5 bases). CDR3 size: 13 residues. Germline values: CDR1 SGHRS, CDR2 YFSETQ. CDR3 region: CASSLGRGEKLFF. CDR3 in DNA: TGTGCCAGCAGTTTAGGAAGGGGCGAAAAACTGTTTTTT.

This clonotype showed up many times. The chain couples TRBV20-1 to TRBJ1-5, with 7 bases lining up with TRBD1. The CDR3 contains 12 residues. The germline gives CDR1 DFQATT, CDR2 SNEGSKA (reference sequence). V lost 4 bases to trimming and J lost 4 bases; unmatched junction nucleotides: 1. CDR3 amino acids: CSATGGNQPQHF. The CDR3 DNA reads TGCAGTGCTACAGGGGGGAATCAGCCCCAGCATTTT.

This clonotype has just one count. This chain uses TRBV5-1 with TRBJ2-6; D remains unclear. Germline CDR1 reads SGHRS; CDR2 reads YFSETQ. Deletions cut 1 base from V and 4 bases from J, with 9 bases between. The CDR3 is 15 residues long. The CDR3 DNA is TGCGCCAGCAGCTTGCGCCCAGAGGGGGCCAACGTCCTGACTTTC. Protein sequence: CASSLRPEGANVLTF.

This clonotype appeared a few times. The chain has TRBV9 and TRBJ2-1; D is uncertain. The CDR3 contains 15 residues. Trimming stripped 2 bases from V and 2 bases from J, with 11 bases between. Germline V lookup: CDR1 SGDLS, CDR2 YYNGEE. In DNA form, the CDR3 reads TGTGCCAGCAGCGTGACCCCAAGGCCCTACAATGAGCAGTTCTTC. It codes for CASSVTPRPYNEQFF.

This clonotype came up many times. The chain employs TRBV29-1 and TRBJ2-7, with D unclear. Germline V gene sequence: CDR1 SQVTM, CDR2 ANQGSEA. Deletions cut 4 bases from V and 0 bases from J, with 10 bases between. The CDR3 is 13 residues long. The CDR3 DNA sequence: TGCAGCGTTGGTTCAGTACTCTCCTACGAGCAGTACTTC. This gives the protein CSVGSVLSYEQYF.

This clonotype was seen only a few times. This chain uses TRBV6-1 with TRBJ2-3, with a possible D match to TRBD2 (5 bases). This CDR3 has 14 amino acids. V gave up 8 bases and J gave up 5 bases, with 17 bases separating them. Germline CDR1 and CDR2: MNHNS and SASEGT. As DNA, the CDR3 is TGTGCCAGCCGTCCGGACTCTCACCGAGATACGCAGTATTTT. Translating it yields CASRPDSHRDTQYF.

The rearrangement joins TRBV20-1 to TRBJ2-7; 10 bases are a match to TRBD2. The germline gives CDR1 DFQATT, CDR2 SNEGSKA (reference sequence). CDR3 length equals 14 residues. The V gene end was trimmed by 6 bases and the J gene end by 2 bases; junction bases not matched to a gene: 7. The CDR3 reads CSAINSGGAYEQYF. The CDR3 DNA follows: TGCAGTGCCATCAACAGCGGGGGGGCCTACGAGCAGTACTTC.